This T cell receptor (beta chain) emerged from a study of beta chain features in type 1 diabetes. The study's findings and limits: Across all four CD4+ subsets, people with type 1 diabetes showed modestly shorter TCRB CDR3s.

Germline V gives CDR1 SGHTA, CDR2 FQGNSA. This CDR3 is 16 amino acids long. Trimming cost V 5 bases and J 5 bases; bases outside gene matches: 4. The entirety of the isolated RNA underwent reverse transcription, so expressed TCRB transcripts were sequenced. TCRdb's table, derived via immunoSEQ multiplex PCR, lists solely in-frame clones and lacks some. The sample lists under 90,000 clones, under 35% seen once, with 0.35% to 0.45% in the top ten. All sorted populations exceeded 95% purity. Points on this clone: The antigen remains unidentified.

This chain uses TRBV7-2 with TRBJ2-2; TRBD2 matches 14 bases. Sequencing used stem cell memory CD4+ T cells from blood. The receptor was isolated from a woman under 30 in good health. CDR3 residues: CASSRRTSGGTGELFF. The DNA of the CDR3 is TGTGCCAGCAGCCGACGGACTAGCGGGGGGACCGGGGAGCTGTTTTTT.